The 3 T cell receptor beta chains below were found in one sample sequenced in a study of cytomegalovirus exposure and HLA in healthy donors. Primers included in the PCR were 60 Vbeta and 13 Jbeta primers. Repertoires were generated with immunoSEQ multiplex PCR, while TCRdb's copy carries only in-frame clones and drops some. This sample's clone table lists 100,000 or so clones. Sample: PBMCs. These receptors were collected from a woman aged 30 to 39 in good health and CMV-seronegative.

This chain uses TRBV6-5 with TRBJ1-2; D unclear. The CDR3 is 14 amino acids. The germline V gene has CDR1 MNHEY and CDR2 SVGAGI. Trimming cost V 0 bases and J 4 bases, with 9 bases left between them. The CDR3 protein is CASSYSSGSYGYTF. Written as DNA, the CDR3 is TGTGCCAGCAGTTACTCGTCAGGTAGCTATGGCTACACCTTC.

The chain uses TRBV9 and TRBJ1-1; no firm D call. V gave up 3 bases and J gave up 3 bases, with 15 bases separating them. The germline CDR1 and CDR2 sequences are SGDLS and YYNGEE. This CDR3 region has 15 residues. CDR3 bases: TGTGCCAGCAGCGCGTTATATGATAGATACACTGAAGCTTTCTTT. This gives the protein CASSALYDRYTEAFF.

The CDR3 nucleotides are TGTGCCAGCAGACCTCAGGGGGAGTGGGAGACCCAGTACTTC. Translating it yields CASRPQGEWETQYF. V is TRBV28 and J is TRBJ2-5, with TRBD1 matching 7 bases. The CDR3 has 14 amino acids. The trim removed 6 bases at V and 5 bases at J, leaving 9 bases unmatched. Per germline, CDR1 MDHEN and CDR2 SYDVKM.